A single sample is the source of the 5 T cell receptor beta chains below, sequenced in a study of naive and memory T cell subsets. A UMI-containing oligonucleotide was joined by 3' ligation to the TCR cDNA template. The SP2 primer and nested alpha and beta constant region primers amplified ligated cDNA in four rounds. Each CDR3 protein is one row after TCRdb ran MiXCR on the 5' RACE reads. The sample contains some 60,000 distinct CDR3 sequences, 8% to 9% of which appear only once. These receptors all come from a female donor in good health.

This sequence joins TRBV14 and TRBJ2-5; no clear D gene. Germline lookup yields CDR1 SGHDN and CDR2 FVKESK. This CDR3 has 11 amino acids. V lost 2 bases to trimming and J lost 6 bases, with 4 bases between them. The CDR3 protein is CASSQFQTQYF. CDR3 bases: TGTGCCAGCAGCCAATTTCAGACCCAGTACTTC.

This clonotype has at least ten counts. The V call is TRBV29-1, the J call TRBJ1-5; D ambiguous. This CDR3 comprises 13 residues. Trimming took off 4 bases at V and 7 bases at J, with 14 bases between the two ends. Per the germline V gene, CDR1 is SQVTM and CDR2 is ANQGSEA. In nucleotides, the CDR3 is TGCAGCGTTGGGGGAGGGTTCGGGCAGCCCCAGCATTTT. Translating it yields CSVGGGFGQPQHF. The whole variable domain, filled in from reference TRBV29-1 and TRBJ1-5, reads SAVISQKPSRDICQRGTSLTIQCQVDSQVTMMFWYRQQPGQSLTLIATANQGSEATYESGFVIDKFPISRPNLTFSTLTVSNMSPEDSSIYLCSVGGGFGQPQHFGDGTRLSIL.

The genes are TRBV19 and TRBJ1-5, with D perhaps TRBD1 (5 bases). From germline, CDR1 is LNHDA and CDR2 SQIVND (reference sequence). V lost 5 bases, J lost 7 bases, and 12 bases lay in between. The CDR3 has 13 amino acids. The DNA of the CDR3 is TGTGCCAGTAGTGGAGGGGCTCGGCAGCCCCAGCATTTT. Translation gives CASSGGARQPQHF. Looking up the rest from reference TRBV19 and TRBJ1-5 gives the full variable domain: DGGITQSPKYLFRKEGQNVTLSCEQNLNHDAMYWYRQDPGQGLRLIYYSQIVNDFQKGDIAEGYSVSREKKESFPLTVTSAQKNPTAFYLCASSGGARQPQHFGDGTRLSIL.

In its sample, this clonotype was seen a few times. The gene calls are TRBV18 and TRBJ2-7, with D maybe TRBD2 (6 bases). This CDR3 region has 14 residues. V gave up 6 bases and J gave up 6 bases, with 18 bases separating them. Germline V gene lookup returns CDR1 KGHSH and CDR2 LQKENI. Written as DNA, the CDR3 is TGTGCCAGCTCTCCGGGGGACTCTTTGGGCGAGCAGTACTTC. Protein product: CASSPGDSLGEQYF.

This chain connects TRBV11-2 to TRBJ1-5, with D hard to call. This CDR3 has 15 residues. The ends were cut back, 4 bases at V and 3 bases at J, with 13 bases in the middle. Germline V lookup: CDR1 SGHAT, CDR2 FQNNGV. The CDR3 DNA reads TGTGCCAGCAGCTCCCAAGTGGGTTTCAATCAGCCCCAGCATTTT. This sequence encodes CASSSQVGFNQPQHF. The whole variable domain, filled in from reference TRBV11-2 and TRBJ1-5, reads EAGVAQSPRYKIIEKRQSVAFWCNPISGHATLYWYQQILGQGPKLLIQFQNNGVVDDSQLPKDRFSAERLKGVDSTLKIQPAKLEDSAVYLCASSSQVGFNQPQHFGDGTRLSIL.